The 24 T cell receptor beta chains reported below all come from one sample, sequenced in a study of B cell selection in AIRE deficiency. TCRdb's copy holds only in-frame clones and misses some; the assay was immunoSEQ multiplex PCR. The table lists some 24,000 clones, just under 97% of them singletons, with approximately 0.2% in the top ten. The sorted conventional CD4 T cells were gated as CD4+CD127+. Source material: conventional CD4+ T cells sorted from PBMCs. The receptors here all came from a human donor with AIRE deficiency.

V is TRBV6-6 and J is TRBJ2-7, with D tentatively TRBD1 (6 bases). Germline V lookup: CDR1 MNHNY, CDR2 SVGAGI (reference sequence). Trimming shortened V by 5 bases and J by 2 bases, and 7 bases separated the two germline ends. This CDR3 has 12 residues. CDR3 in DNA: TGTGCCAGCAGTAGGGGGACCTACGAGCAGTACTTC. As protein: CASSRGTYEQYF.

This CDR3 reads CASSPWEGASGELFF. The CDR3 bases are TGTGCCAGCAGCCCCTGGGAGGGGGCATCTGGGGAGCTGTTTTTT. V gene TRBV11-1 combines with J gene TRBJ2-2; D possibly matches TRBD1 or TRBD2 (7 bases each). The CDR3 loop spans 15 amino acids. The germline gives CDR1 SGHAT, CDR2 FQDESV (reference sequence). V was clipped by 5 bases and J by 8 bases, with 18 bases between them.

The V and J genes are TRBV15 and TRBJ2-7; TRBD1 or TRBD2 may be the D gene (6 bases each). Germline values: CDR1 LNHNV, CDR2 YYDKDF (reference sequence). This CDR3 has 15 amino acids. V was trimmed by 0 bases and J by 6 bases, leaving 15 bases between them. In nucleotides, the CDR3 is TGTGCCACCAGCAGAGATTTGGGGGGCAAGGGCGAGCAGTACTTC. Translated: CATSRDLGGKGEQYF.

CDR3 coding DNA: TGTGCCAGCAGTTTTGTGACAAACATGGGTGGGGAGCAGTACTTC. Its translation: CASSFVTNMGGEQYF. The V gene is TRBV28, the J gene TRBJ2-7, with D unresolved. Germline-derived CDR1 and CDR2 are MDHEN and SYDVKM. Trimming shortened V by 3 bases and J by 7 bases, and 19 bases separated the two germline ends. The CDR3 is 15 amino acids. The whole variable domain, filled in from reference TRBV28 and TRBJ2-7, reads DVKVTQSSRYLVKRTGEKVFLECVQDMDHENMFWYRQDPGLGLRLIYFSYDVKMKEKGDIPEGYSVSREKKERFSLILESASTNQTSMYLCASSFVTNMGGEQYFGPGTRLTVT.

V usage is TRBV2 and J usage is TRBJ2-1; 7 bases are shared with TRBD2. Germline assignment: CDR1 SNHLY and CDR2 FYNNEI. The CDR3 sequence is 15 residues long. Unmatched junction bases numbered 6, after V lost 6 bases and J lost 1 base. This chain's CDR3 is CASRLGLPSYNEQFF. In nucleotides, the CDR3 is TGTGCCAGCAGGCTGGGACTACCTTCCTACAATGAGCAGTTCTTC.

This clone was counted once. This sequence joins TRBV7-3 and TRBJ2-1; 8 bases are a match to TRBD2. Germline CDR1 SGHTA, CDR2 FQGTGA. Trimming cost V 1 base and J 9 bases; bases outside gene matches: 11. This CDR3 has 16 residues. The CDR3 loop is CASSLIAAGGGAEQFF. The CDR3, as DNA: TGTGCCAGCAGCTTAATCGCGGCGGGAGGAGGGGCTGAGCAGTTCTTC.

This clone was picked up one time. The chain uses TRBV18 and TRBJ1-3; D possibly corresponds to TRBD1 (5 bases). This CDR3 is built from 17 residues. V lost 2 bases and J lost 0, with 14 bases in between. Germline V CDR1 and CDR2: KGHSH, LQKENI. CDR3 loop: CASSPIQGQSSGNTIYF. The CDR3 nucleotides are TGTGCCAGCTCACCAATCCAGGGTCAGAGCTCTGGAAACACCATATATTTT.

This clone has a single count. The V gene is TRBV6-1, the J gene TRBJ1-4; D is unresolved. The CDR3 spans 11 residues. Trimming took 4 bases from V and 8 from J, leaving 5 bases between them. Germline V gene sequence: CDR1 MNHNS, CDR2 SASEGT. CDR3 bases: TGTGCCAGCAGTGTTTCAGAAAAACTGTTTTTT. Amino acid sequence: CASSVSEKLFF.

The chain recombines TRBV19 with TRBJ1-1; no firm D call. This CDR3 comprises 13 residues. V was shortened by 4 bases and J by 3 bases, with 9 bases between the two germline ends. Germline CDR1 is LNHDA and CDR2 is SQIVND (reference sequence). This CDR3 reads CASSRKSDTEAFF. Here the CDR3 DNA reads TGTGCCAGTAGTAGGAAGTCGGACACTGAAGCTTTCTTT.

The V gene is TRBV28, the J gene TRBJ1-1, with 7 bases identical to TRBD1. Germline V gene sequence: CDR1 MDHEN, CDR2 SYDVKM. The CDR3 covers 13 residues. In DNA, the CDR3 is TGTGGCTCGGCAGGGGGTTGGGACACTGAAGCTTTCTTT. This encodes CGSAGGWDTEAFF.

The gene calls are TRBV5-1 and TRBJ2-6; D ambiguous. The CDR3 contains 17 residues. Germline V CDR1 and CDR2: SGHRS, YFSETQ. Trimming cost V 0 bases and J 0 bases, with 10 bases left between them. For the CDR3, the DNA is TGCGCCAGCAGCTTGGCGGGCACCTTCTCTGGGGCCAACGTCCTGACTTTC. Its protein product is CASSLAGTFSGANVLTF.

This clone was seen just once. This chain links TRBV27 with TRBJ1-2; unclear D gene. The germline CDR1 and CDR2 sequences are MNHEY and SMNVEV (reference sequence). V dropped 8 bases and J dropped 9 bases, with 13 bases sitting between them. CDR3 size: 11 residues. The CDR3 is CASGQSMRYTF. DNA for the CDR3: TGTGCCAGCGGGCAGTCTATGCGCTACACCTTC.

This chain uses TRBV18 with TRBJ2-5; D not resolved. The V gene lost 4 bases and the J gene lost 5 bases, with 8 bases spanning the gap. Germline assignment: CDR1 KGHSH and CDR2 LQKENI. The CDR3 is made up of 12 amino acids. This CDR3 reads CASSLLGETQYF. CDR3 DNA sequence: TGTGCCAGCTCACTCCTAGGGGAGACCCAGTACTTC.

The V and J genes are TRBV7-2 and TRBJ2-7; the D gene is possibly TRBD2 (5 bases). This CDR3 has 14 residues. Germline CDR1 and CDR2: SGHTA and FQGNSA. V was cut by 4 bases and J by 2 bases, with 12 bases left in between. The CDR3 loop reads CASSSDWRTYEQYF. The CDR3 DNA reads TGTGCCAGCAGCTCGGACTGGAGAACCTACGAGCAGTACTTC.

CDR3 loop: CARSRFRGTSGSNEQFF. The CDR3 nucleotides are TGTGCCCGGTCCCGTTTTAGAGGGACTAGCGGGAGTAATGAGCAGTTCTTC. This chain connects TRBV30 to TRBJ2-1, with 14 bases matching TRBD2. Germline loops: CDR1 GTSNPN, CDR2 SVGIG (reference sequence). This CDR3 spans 17 amino acids. Losses at the gene ends were 8 bases for V and 7 bases for J; bases not matched to a gene: 16. Full variable domain (remainder filled in from reference TRBV30 and TRBJ2-1): SQTIHQWPATLVQPVGSPLSLECTVEGTSNPNLYWYRQAAGRGLQLLFYSVGIGQISSEVPQNLSASRPQDRQFILSSKKLLLSDSGFYLCARSRFRGTSGSNEQFFGPGTRLTVL.

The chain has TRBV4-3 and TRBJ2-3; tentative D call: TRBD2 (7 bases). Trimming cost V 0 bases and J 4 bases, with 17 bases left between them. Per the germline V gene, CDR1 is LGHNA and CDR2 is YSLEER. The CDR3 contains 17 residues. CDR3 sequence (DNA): TGCGCCAGCAGCCAAGATAAGGGGGGAGGGCCCCCAGATACGCAGTATTTT. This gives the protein CASSQDKGGGPPDTQYF.

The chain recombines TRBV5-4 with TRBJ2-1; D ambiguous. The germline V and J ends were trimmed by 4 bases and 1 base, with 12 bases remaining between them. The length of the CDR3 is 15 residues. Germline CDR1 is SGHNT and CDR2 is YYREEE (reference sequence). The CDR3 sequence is CASSVDARSYNEQFF. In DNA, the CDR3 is TGTGCCAGCAGCGTTGACGCCCGGTCCTACAATGAGCAGTTCTTC. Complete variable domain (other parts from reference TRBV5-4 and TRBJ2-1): ETGVTQSPTHLIKTRGQQVTLRCSSQSGHNTVSWYQQALGQGPQFIFQYYREEENGRGNFPPRFSGLQFPNYSSELNVNALELDDSALYLCASSVDARSYNEQFFGPGTRLTVL.

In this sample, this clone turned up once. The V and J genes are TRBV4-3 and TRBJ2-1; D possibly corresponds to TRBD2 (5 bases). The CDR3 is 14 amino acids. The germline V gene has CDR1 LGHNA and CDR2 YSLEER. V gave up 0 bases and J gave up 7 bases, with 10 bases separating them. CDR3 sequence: CASSQEWERNEQFF. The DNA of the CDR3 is TGCGCCAGCAGCCAAGAGTGGGAGCGGAATGAGCAGTTCTTC.

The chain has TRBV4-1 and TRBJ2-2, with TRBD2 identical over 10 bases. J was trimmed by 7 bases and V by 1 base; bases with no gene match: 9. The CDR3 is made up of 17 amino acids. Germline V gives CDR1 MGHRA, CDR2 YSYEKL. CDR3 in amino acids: CASSQGSLAGVHGELFF. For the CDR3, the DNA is TGCGCCAGCAGCCAAGGGTCTCTAGCGGGAGTCCACGGGGAGCTGTTTTTT.

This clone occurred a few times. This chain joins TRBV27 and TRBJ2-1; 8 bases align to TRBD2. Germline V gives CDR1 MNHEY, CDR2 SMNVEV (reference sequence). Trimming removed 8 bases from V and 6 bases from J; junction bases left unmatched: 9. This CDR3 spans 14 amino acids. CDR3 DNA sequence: TGTGCCAGCCCCGGGGGGGGAGAAAGCAATGAGCAGTTCTTC. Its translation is CASPGGGESNEQFF.

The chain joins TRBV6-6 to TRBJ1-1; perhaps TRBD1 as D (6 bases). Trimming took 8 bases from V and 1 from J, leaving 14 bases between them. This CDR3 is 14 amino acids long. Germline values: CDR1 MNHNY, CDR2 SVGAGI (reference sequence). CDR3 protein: CASVTGGSNTEAFF. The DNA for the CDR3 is TGTGCCAGCGTCACTGGGGGCTCGAACACTGAAGCTTTCTTT.

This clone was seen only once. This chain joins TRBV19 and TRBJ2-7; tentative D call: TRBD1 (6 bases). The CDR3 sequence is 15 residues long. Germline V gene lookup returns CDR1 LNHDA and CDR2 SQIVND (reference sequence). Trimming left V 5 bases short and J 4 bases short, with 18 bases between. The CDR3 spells CASSPSPGQTYEQYF. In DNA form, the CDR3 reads TGTGCCAGTAGTCCGTCCCCAGGACAGACATACGAGCAGTACTTC. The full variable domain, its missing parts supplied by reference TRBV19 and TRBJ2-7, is DGGITQSPKYLFRKEGQNVTLSCEQNLNHDAMYWYRQDPGQGLRLIYYSQIVNDFQKGDIAEGYSVSREKKESFPLTVTSAQKNPTAFYLCASSPSPGQTYEQYFGPGTRLTVT.

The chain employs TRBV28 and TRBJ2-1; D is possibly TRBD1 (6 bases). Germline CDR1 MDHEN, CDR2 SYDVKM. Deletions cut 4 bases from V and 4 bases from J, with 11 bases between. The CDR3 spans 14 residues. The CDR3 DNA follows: TGTGCCAGCAGTTCCATTGGACAGTACAATGAGCAGTTCTTC. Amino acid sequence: CASSSIGQYNEQFF.

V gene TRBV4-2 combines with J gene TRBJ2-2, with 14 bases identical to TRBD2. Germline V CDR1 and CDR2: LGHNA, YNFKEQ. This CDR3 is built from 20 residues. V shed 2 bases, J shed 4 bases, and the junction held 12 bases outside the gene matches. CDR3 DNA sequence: TGTGCCAGCAGCCAAATAAAGGGGACTAGCGGGAGTTGGAGCACCGGGGAGCTGTTTTTT. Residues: CASSQIKGTSGSWSTGELFF.